This section outlines one T cell receptor (beta chain) sequence together with its context. As yet, its antigen is unknown. Described time point: after neoadjuvant nivolumab, at surgical resection. The sample comes from a study of neoadjuvant anti-PD-1 for oral cavity cancer. TCRdb keeps only in-frame clones here, not all; method: immunoSEQ multiplex PCR. The sample holds approximately 8,400 clones, about 80% seen once. Study-wide points: Only a few patients per response group were TCR-analyzed; validation needed. Pretreatment Treg/Th17 ratio correlated inversely with post-treatment tumor clonality.

The CDR3 totals 18 residues. Germline CDR1 and CDR2: SGHKS and YYEKEE (reference sequence). Trimming stripped 2 bases from V and 0 bases from J, with 18 bases between. V is TRBV5-5 and J is TRBJ2-1; D not resolved. The specimen comprised PBMCs, sampled after nivolumab (anti-PD-1) treatment. The source of this sequence is a person between 40 and 80 years old with oral cavity squamous cell carcinoma. The CDR3 loop reads CASSFGHKGTSSYNEQFF. The CDR3, as DNA: TGTGCCAGCAGCTTCGGCCATAAGGGAACCAGCTCCTACAATGAGCAGTTCTTC.